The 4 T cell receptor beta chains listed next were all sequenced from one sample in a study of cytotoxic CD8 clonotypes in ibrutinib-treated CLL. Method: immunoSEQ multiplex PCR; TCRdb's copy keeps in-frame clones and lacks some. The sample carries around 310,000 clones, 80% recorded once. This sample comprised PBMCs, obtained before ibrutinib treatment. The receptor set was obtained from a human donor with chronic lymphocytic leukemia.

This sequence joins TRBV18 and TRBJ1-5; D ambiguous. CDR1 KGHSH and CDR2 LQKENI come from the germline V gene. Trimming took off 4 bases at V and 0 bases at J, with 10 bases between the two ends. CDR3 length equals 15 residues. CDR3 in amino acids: CASSRLVNSNQPQHF. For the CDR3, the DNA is TGTGCCAGCTCACGACTCGTCAATAGCAATCAGCCCCAGCATTTT.

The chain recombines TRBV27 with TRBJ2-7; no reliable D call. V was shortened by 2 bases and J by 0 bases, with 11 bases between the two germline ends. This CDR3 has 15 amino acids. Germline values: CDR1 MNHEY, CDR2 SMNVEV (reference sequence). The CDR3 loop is CASSLVASFSYEQYF. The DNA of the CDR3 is TGTGCCAGCAGTTTAGTCGCAAGCTTCTCCTACGAGCAGTACTTC.

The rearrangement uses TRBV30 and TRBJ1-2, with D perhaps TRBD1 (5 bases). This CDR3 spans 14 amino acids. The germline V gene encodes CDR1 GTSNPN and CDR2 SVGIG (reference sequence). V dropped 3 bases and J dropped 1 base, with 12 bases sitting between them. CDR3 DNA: TGTGCCTGGAGCAGGGACGGCCTTAACTATGGCTACACCTTC. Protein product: CAWSRDGLNYGYTF.

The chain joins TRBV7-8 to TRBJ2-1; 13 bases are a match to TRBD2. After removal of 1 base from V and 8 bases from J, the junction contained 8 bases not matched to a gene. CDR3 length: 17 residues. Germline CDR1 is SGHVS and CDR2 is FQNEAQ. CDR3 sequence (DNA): TGTGCCAGCAGCTTAGAGCGACTAGCGGGAGGTTACGATGAGCAGTTCTTC. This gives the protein CASSLERLAGGYDEQFF.